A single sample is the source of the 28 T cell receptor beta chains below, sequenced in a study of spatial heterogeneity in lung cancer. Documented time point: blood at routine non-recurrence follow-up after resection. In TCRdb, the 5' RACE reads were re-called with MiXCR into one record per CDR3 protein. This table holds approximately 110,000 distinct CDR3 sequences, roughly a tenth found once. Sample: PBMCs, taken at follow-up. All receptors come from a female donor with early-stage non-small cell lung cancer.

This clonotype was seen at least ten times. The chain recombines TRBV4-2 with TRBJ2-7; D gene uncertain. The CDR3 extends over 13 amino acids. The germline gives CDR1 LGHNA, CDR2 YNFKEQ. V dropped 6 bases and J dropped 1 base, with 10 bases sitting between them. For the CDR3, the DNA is TGTGCCAGCAGTCTAGACAAGTCCTACGAGCAGTACTTC. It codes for CASSLDKSYEQYF.

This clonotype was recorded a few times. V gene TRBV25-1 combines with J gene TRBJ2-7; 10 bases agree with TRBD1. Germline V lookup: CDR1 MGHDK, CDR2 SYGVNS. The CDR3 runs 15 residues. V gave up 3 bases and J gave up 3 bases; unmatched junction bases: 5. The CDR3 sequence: CASSDSTGGIYEQYF. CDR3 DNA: TGTGCCAGCAGTGACTCGACAGGGGGCATCTACGAGCAGTACTTC.

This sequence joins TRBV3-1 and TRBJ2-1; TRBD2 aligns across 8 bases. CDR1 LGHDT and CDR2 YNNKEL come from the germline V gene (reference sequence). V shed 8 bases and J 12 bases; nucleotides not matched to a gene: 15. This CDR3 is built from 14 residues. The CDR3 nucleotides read TGTGCCAGCGGCTCCGGGACTAGAGGCTTGTCGCAGTTCTTC. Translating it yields CASGSGTRGLSQFF.

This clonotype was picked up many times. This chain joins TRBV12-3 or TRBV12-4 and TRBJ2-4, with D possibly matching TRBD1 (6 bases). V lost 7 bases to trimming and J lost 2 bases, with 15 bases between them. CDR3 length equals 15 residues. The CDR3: CASNSRTDTKNIQYF. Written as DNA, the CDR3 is TGTGCCAGCAATTCGAGGACAGACACCAAAAACATTCAGTACTTC.

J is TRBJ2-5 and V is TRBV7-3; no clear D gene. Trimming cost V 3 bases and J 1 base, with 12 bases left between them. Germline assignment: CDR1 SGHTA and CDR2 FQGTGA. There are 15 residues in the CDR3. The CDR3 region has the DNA TGTGCCAGCAGCTTCCAACAGATCCTCCAAGAGACCCAGTACTTC. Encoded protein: CASSFQQILQETQYF.

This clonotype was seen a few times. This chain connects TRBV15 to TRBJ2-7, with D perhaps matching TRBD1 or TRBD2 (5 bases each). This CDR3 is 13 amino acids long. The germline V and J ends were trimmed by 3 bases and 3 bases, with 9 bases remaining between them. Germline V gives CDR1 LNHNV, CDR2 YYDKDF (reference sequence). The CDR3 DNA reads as TGTGCCACCAGCAGGAGGGGATTCTACGAGCAGTACTTC. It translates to CATSRRGFYEQYF. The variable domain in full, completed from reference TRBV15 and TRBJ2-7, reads DAMVIQNPRYQVTQFGKPVTLSCSQTLNHNVMYWYQQKSSQAPKLLFHYYDKDFNNEADTPDNFQSRRPNTSFCFLDIRSPGLGDTAMYLCATSRRGFYEQYFGPGTRLTVT.

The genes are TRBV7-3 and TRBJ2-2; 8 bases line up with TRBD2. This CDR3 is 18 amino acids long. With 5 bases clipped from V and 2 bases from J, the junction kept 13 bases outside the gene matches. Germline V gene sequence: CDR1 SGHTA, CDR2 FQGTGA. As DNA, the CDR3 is TGTGCCAGCAGCCCAACCCCCGGGAGCGGGAGAAACACCGGGGAGCTGTTTTTT. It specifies CASSPTPGSGRNTGELFF.

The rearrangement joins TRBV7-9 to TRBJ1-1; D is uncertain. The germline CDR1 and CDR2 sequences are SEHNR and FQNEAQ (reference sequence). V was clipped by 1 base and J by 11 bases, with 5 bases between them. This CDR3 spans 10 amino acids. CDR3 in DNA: TGTGCCAGCAGCTTAGAAATGGCTTTCTTT. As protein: CASSLEMAFF.

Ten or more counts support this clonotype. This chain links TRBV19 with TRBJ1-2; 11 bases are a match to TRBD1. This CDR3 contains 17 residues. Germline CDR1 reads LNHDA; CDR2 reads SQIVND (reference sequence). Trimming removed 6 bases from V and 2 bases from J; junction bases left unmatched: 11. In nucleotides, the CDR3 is TGTGCCAGTAGCGAGTGGGGACAGGGGGAGGAGAACTATGGCTACACCTTC. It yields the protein CASSEWGQGEENYGYTF.

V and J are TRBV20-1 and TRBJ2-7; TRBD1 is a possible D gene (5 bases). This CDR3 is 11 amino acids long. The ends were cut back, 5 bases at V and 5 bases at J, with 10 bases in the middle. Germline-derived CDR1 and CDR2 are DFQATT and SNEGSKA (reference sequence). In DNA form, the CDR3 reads TGCAGTGCTCCAGGGTTGGACGAGCAGTACTTC. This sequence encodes CSAPGLDEQYF.

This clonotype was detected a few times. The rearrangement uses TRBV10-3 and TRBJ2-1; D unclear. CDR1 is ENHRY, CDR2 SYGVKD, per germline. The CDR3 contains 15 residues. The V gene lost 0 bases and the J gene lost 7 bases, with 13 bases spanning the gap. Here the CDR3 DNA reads TGTGCCATCAGTGAGTCGCTTAGCCGCCTTAATGAGCAGTTCTTC. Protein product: CAISESLSRLNEQFF.

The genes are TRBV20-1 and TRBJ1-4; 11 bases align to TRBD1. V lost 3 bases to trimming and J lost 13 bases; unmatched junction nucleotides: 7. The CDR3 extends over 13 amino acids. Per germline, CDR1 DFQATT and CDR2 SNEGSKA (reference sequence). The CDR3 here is CSASKGQGVPLFF. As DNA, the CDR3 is TGCAGTGCTAGTAAGGGACAGGGGGTTCCACTGTTTTTT.

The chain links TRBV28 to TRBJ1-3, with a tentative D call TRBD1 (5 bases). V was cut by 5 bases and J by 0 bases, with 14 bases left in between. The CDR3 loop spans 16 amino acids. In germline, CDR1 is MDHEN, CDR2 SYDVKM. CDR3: CASSPPDSSSGNTIYF. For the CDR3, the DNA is TGTGCCAGCAGTCCGCCAGACAGCAGCTCTGGAAACACCATATATTTT.

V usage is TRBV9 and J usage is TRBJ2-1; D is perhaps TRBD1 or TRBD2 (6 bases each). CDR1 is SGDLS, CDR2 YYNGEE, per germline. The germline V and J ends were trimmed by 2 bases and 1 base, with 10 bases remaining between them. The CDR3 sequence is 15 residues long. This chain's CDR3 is CASSVGGASYNEQFF. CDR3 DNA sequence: TGTGCCAGCAGCGTGGGGGGCGCGTCCTACAATGAGCAGTTCTTC.

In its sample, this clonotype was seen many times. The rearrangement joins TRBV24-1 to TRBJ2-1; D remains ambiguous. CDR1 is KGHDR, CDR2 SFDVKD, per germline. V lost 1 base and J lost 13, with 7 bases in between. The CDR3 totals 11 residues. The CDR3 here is CATSDLQNQFF. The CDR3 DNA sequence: TGTGCCACCAGTGATTTACAAAACCAGTTCTTC.

CDR3 DNA: TGCAGCGTTGACGGGGGTCGTAGCGGGGTTACTTACAATGAGCAGTTCTTC. Its translation is CSVDGGRSGVTYNEQFF. V gene TRBV29-1 combines with J gene TRBJ2-1, with 8 bases fitting TRBD2. V was clipped by 3 bases and J by 4 bases; unmatched bases: 14. Germline values: CDR1 SQVTM, CDR2 ANQGSEA. The CDR3 is 17 residues long.

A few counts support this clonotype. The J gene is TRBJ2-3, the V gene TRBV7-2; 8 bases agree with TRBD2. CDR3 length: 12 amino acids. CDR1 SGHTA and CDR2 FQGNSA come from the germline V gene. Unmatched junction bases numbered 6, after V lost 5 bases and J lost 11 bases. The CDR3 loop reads CASSPERERQYF. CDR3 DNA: TGTGCCAGCAGCCCTGAGCGGGAGAGGCAGTATTTT.

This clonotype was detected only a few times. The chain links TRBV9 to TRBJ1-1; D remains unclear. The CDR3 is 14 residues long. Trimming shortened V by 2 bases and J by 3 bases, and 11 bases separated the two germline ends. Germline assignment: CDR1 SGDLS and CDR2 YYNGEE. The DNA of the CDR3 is TGTGCCAGCAGCGTTCATGGGTTCGACACTGAAGCTTTCTTT. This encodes CASSVHGFDTEAFF.

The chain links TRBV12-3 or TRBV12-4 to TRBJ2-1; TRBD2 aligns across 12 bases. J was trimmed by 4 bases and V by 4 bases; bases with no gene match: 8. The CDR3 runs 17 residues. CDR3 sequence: CASSSQTSGSSYNEQFF. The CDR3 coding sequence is TGTGCCAGCAGTTCGCAGACTAGCGGGAGTTCTTACAATGAGCAGTTCTTC.

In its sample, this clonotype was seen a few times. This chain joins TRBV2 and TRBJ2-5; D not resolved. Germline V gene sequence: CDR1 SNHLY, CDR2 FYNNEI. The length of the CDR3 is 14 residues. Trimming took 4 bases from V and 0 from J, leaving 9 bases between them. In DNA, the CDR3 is TGTGCCAGCAGTGGGGGATCCTACCAAGAGACCCAGTACTTC. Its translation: CASSGGSYQETQYF.

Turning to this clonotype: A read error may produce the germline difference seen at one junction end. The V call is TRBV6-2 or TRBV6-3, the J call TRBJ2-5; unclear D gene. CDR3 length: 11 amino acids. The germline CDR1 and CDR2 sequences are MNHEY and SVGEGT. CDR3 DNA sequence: TGTGCCAGCAGTTACGATTTGCTAGTGGCTTTC. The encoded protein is CASSYDLLVAF.

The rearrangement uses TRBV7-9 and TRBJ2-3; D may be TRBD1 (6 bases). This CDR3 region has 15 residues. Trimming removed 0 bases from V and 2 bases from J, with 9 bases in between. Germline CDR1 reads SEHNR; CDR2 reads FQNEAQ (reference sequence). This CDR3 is CASSLAGADTDTQYF. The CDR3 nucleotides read TGTGCCAGCAGCTTAGCGGGGGCCGACACAGATACGCAGTATTTT.

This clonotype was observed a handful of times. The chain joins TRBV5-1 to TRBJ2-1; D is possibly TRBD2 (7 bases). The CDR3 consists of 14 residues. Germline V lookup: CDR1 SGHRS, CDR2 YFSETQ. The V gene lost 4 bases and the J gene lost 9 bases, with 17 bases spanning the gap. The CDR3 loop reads CASSTASGTLEQFF. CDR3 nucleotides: TGCGCCAGCAGCACGGCGAGCGGGACACTTGAGCAGTTCTTC.

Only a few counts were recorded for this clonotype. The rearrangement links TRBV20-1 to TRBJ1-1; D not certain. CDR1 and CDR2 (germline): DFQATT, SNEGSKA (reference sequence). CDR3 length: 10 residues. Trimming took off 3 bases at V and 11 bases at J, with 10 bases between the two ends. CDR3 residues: CSASRDSAFF. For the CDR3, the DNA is TGCAGTGCTAGCAGAGATTCGGCTTTCTTT.

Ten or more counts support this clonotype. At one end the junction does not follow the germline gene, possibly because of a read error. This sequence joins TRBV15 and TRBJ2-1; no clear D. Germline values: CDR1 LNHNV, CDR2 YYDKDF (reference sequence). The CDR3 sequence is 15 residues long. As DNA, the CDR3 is TGTGCCACCAGCAGAGACCTCGAGCCTCAAACCACGCGAGACTTC. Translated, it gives CATSRDLEPQTTRDF.

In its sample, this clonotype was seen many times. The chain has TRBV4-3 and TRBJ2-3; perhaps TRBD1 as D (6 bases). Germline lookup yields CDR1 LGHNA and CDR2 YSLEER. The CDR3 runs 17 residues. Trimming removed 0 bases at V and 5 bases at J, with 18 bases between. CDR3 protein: CASSQDMWVGAEDTQYF. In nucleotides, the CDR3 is TGCGCCAGCAGCCAAGATATGTGGGTGGGGGCTGAAGATACGCAGTATTTT.

The CDR3 sequence: CASSLTRASNTGELFF. Written as DNA, the CDR3 is TGTGCCAGCAGCTTAACTCGGGCCTCGAACACCGGGGAGCTGTTTTTT. The gene calls are TRBV7-8 and TRBJ2-2; D not resolved. The length of the CDR3 is 16 residues. V was trimmed by 2 bases and J by 0 bases, leaving 10 bases between them. Germline V gives CDR1 SGHVS, CDR2 FQNEAQ.

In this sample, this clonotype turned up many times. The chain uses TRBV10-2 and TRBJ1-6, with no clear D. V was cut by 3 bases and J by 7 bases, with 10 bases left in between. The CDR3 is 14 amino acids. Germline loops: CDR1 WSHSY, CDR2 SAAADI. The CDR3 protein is CASSDERANSPLHF. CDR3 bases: TGCGCCAGCAGTGATGAACGGGCAAATTCACCCCTCCACTTT.